The subject of this entry is one TCR beta chain. Its specificity is unknown. V was pared by 0 bases and J by 2 bases, with 5 bases of the junction left unmatched. CDR1 and CDR2 from the germline V gene are SGHRS and YFSETQ. The CDR3 contains 16 residues. This sample was included in a study of OX40 agonist ivuxolimab in advanced cancers. Turning to the study itself: Ivuxolimab, which patients received intravenously every 2 weeks, was dosed at 0.01 to 10 mg/kg. Partial responses were achieved by three patients: one hepatocellular carcinoma, two cutaneous melanoma. Overall study findings and caveats: Among the lowest peripheral clonal expansion occurred in 0.1-3.0 mg/kg partial responders. The specificity for antigen of the expanded peripheral T cells was not determined.

Sequenced by immunoSEQ multiplex PCR; TCRdb stores in-frame clones only, minus some. The sample carries 76,000 or so clones, approximately 85% recorded once. The receptor was derived from an adult with an advanced solid tumor such as melanoma, head and neck, liver or kidney cancer. The specimen was CD4+ or CD8+ T cells sorted from blood, collected in a trial of the OX40 agonist ivuxolimab. The chain is built from TRBV5-1 and TRBJ2-5, with TRBD1 matching over 9 bases. Here the CDR3 reads CASSLGRTGVQETQYF. CDR3 nucleotide sequence: TGCGCCAGCAGCTTGGGACGGACAGGGGTACAAGAGACCCAGTACTTC.